These 14 T cell receptor beta chains originate from one sample sequenced in a study of T cells after posttransplantation cyclophosphamide. Repertoires were generated with immunoSEQ multiplex PCR, while TCRdb's copy carries only in-frame clones and drops some. The data show some 66,000 clones, 93% seen once. The sequenced material came from PBMCs. All receptors derive from a young woman in good health and a related stem cell transplant donor.

The V and J genes are TRBV5-1 and TRBJ1-5, with D possibly being TRBD1 (5 bases). Between the trimmed V and J ends, which lost 3 bases and 10 bases, there was a span of 20 bases. CDR3 length: 15 residues. Germline-derived CDR1 and CDR2 are SGHRS and YFSETQ. The CDR3 region has the DNA TGCGCCAGCAGCTGGTCGGGACCGCTTCCCCCACCCCAGCATTTT. Encoded protein: CASSWSGPLPPPQHF.

V usage is TRBV6-1 and J usage is TRBJ1-2; D is uncertain. Germline V CDR1 and CDR2: MNHNS, SASEGT. The CDR3 length is 14 residues. V shed 2 bases and J shed 1 base, with 8 bases lying between them. The DNA for the CDR3 is TGTGCCAGCAGTGAATGGGCAGATAACTATGGCTACACCTTC. Its protein product is CASSEWADNYGYTF.

CDR3 bases: TGTGCCAGCAGTTGGACGGATTATAATTCACCCCTCCACTTT. The encoded protein is CASSWTDYNSPLHF. The V gene is TRBV7-9, the J gene TRBJ1-6; unclear D gene. The V gene lost 6 bases and the J gene lost 4 bases, with 10 bases spanning the gap. Per germline, CDR1 SEHNR and CDR2 FQNEAQ (reference sequence). CDR3 size: 14 residues.

About this clone: The junction does not match germline at one end; this may be a read error. This chain joins TRBV6-6 and TRBJ1-1; D is uncertain. From germline, CDR1 is MNHNY and CDR2 SVGAGI (reference sequence). The CDR3 covers 11 residues. The CDR3 here is CASRYYGEAFF. CDR3 DNA: TGTGCCAGCAGGTACTACGGGGAAGCTTTCTTT.

The chain is built from TRBV5-1 and TRBJ2-2, with 7 bases that match TRBD1. The CDR3 covers 16 residues. The ends lost 3 bases at V and 7 bases at J; junction bases unmatched: 12. Germline V gene data show CDR1 as SGHRS and CDR2 as YFSETQ. The CDR3 loop is CASSSTGALENGELFF. DNA for the CDR3: TGCGCCAGCAGCTCTACAGGGGCTCTAGAGAACGGGGAGCTGTTTTTT.

The chain has TRBV7-2 and TRBJ2-7; 12 positions agree with TRBD2. Looked up from germline, CDR1 is SGHTA and CDR2 is FQGNSA. The CDR3 has 15 residues. J gave up 3 bases and V 6 bases, and 6 bases lay outside the gene matches. The CDR3 DNA is TGTGCCAGCAGGCGACTAGCGGGGGCCTACTACGAGCAGTACTTC. Amino acid sequence: CASRRLAGAYYEQYF.

V and J are TRBV11-1 and TRBJ2-7; 9 nucleotides match TRBD1. Germline values: CDR1 SGHAT, CDR2 FQDESV (reference sequence). Trimming removed 3 bases from V and 3 bases from J; junction bases left unmatched: 6. The CDR3 loop spans 15 amino acids. In DNA form, the CDR3 reads TGTGCCAGCAGCTTTTCGGGACAGGGAAGCTACGAGCAGTACTTC. Protein: CASSFSGQGSYEQYF.

The rearrangement uses TRBV19 and TRBJ1-2; D possibly corresponds to TRBD1 (6 bases). Germline V gene lookup returns CDR1 LNHDA and CDR2 SQIVND (reference sequence). The CDR3 consists of 13 residues. Trimming stripped 7 bases from V and 2 bases from J, with 11 bases between. Here the CDR3 reads CASNKGGNYGYTF. The CDR3 DNA reads TGTGCCAGTAACAAGGGGGGGAACTATGGCTACACCTTC.

V usage is TRBV2 and J usage is TRBJ1-5; D possibly corresponds to TRBD1 (6 bases). The CDR3 is 15 residues long. V dropped 4 bases and J dropped 0 bases, with 10 bases sitting between them. From germline, CDR1 is SNHLY and CDR2 FYNNEI. For the CDR3, the DNA is TGTGCCAGCAGTGGACAGGTTGATAGCAATCAGCCCCAGCATTTT. It yields the protein CASSGQVDSNQPQHF.

V usage is TRBV15 and J usage is TRBJ2-3, with 8 nucleotides matching TRBD1. Germline V CDR1 and CDR2: LNHNV, YYDKDF (reference sequence). V was pared by 4 bases and J by 0 bases, with 3 bases of the junction left unmatched. The CDR3 covers 15 residues. CDR3 in DNA: TGTGCCACCAGCACAAACAGGGGGAGCACAGATACGCAGTATTTT. This translates into CATSTNRGSTDTQYF.

The chain is built from TRBV7-2 and TRBJ2-7, with 11 bases that match TRBD2. Germline lookup yields CDR1 SGHTA and CDR2 FQGNSA. The CDR3 covers 18 residues. The V segment lost 4 bases and the J segment 1 base; nucleotides outside the gene matches: 12. The CDR3 reads CASSYQTSGATLSYEQYF. The CDR3 DNA sequence: TGTGCCAGCAGCTATCAGACTAGCGGGGCCACTCTTTCCTACGAGCAGTACTTC.

This CDR3 reads CASSSTTGHYGYTF. The CDR3 DNA sequence: TGTGCCAGCAGCTCAACGACAGGGCACTATGGCTACACCTTC. This sequence joins TRBV7-9 and TRBJ1-2; TRBD1 matches at 7 bases. V gave up 4 bases and J gave up 3 bases; unmatched junction bases: 5. This CDR3 has 14 residues. CDR1 and CDR2 (germline): SEHNR, FQNEAQ (reference sequence).

V is TRBV6-5 and J is TRBJ1-3; D unclear. Germline V gene lookup returns CDR1 MNHEY and CDR2 SVGAGI. This CDR3 is 13 amino acids long. Trimming took 3 bases from V and 2 from J, leaving 5 bases between them. The CDR3 DNA follows: TGTGCCAGCAGTTATGCTCCTGGAAACACCATATATTTT. Translated: CASSYAPGNTIYF.

This clone has just one count. V usage is TRBV10-3 and J usage is TRBJ2-7, with 8 bases identical to TRBD1. Germline trimming cut 0 bases from V and 6 bases from J; bases unmatched to any gene: 7. CDR1 is ENHRY and CDR2 is SYGVKD in the germline V gene. The CDR3 extends over 15 amino acids. The CDR3 DNA reads TGTGCCATCAGTGAGTCAGGATCACAGGGGGGCGAGCAGTACTTC. Protein product: CAISESGSQGGEQYF.